This entry lists 31 T cell receptor beta chains sequenced from one sample in a study of blood T cell repertoires in COVID-19. Only in-frame clones appear in the TCRdb table, and some are missing; sequencing was by immunoSEQ multiplex PCR. The sample shows about 320,000 clones, over 80% of them seen only once. The sample consisted of PBMCs or T cells enriched from blood (not recorded which). All receptors come from a woman between 18 and 29 years old who had recovered from COVID-19.

This clone turned up a few times. The chain uses TRBV6-5 and TRBJ2-2; D possibly corresponds to TRBD1 (5 bases). The germline V gene encodes CDR1 MNHEY and CDR2 SVGAGI. V dropped 9 bases and J dropped 5 bases, with 10 bases sitting between them. The CDR3 covers 12 residues. CDR3 nucleotide sequence: TGTGCCAGTTTCAGGGAAACCGGGGAGCTGTTTTTT. Protein product: CASFRETGELFF.

This clone was found a few times. The rearrangement uses TRBV10-3 and TRBJ1-1; 7 nucleotides match TRBD1. This CDR3 has 14 residues. J was trimmed by 6 bases and V by 0 bases; bases with no gene match: 4. Germline CDR1 is ENHRY and CDR2 is SYGVKD. CDR3 coding DNA: TGTGCCATCAGTGAGTCAGGGGGCGGCGCTGAAGCTTTCTTT. This codes for CAISESGGGAEAFF.

The chain couples TRBV7-2 to TRBJ1-1; the match to TRBD1 covers 10 bases. Losses at the gene ends were 4 bases for V and 4 bases for J; bases not matched to a gene: 6. The CDR3 has 15 amino acids. Germline V CDR1 and CDR2: SGHTA, FQGNSA. Here the CDR3 DNA reads TGTGCCAGCAGCTCCCGGGACAGGGGCACCACTGAAGCTTTCTTT. Protein sequence: CASSSRDRGTTEAFF.

The CDR3 DNA follows: TGTGCCAGCAGCAGGAACCAGGGAACTGAAGCTTTCTTT. Its protein product is CASSRNQGTEAFF. The V and J genes are TRBV5-8 and TRBJ1-1; D may be TRBD1 (5 bases). The length of the CDR3 is 13 residues. CDR1 SGHTS and CDR2 YDEGEE come from the germline V gene. The V and J ends lost 4 bases and 5 bases respectively, with 12 bases between them.

The chain is built from TRBV18 and TRBJ1-6; unclear D gene. V was cut by 4 bases and J by 0 bases, with 10 bases left in between. The V gene's germline CDR1 is KGHSH and CDR2 LQKENI. The CDR3 spans 16 residues. CDR3 nucleotide sequence: TGTGCCAGCTCACAACGGGAGAGCTCCTATAATTCACCCCTCCACTTT. Translation: CASSQRESSYNSPLHF.

The V gene is TRBV6-6, the J gene TRBJ2-1, with a tentative D call TRBD2 (6 bases). This CDR3 is 14 amino acids long. V lost 2 bases, J lost 5 bases, and 10 bases lay in between. The germline CDR1 and CDR2 sequences are MNHNY and SVGAGI (reference sequence). The CDR3 DNA reads as TGTGCCAGCAGTTACGGGAGGTTGGACAATGAGCAGTTCTTC. It yields the protein CASSYGRLDNEQFF.

V and J are TRBV4-1 and TRBJ1-2; D unclear. The germline V gene encodes CDR1 MGHRA and CDR2 YSYEKL. Trimming removed 0 bases at V and 3 bases at J, with 14 bases between. The CDR3 extends over 16 amino acids. The CDR3 DNA sequence: TGCGCCAGCAGCCAAGAATTTGGCCAGCGCCACTATGGCTACACCTTC. Protein: CASSQEFGQRHYGYTF.

The chain links TRBV5-1 to TRBJ1-6, with 7 nucleotides matching TRBD1. J lost 9 bases, V lost 4 bases, and 10 bases had no gene match. CDR1 and CDR2 from the germline V gene are SGHRS and YFSETQ. This CDR3 region has 15 residues. CDR3 sequence reads: CASSGRQGASSPLHF. CDR3 nucleotide sequence: TGCGCCAGCAGCGGGAGACAGGGTGCGAGTTCACCCCTCCACTTT.

V is TRBV4-3 and J is TRBJ1-3, with no clear D. The CDR3 covers 14 residues. Trimming stripped 4 bases from V and 3 bases from J, with 10 bases between. From germline, CDR1 is LGHNA and CDR2 YSLEER. This CDR3 is CASSPGEGGNTIYF. The CDR3 DNA follows: TGCGCCAGCAGCCCTGGGGAGGGTGGAAACACCATATATTTT.

This rearrangement joins TRBV28 to TRBJ2-1; 11 bases fit TRBD1. The germline V gene encodes CDR1 MDHEN and CDR2 SYDVKM. Trimming cost V 4 bases and J 7 bases; bases outside gene matches: 12. CDR3 length: 17 amino acids. CDR3 bases: TGTGCCAGCAGTTCAATGCCGGGACAGGGGGTCTGGAATGAGCAGTTCTTC. Its protein is CASSSMPGQGVWNEQFF.

The chain carries TRBV27 and TRBJ2-2; D might be TRBD2 (7 bases). V was cut by 7 bases and J by 5 bases, with 17 bases left in between. Germline CDR1 MNHEY, CDR2 SMNVEV (reference sequence). The CDR3 spans 15 residues. The CDR3: CASTEVQGGTGELFF. CDR3 nucleotide sequence: TGTGCCAGCACCGAGGTACAGGGAGGGACCGGGGAGCTGTTTTTT.

V usage is TRBV5-1 and J usage is TRBJ1-2, with 8 bases identical to TRBD1. The CDR3 extends over 16 amino acids. The germline CDR1 and CDR2 sequences are SGHRS and YFSETQ. The J segment lost 4 bases and the V segment lost 1 base, leaving 9 bases of the junction unmatched. In DNA, the CDR3 is TGCGCCAGCAGCTTGACTGCGACAGGGGTTAGCTATGGCTACACCTTC. This encodes CASSLTATGVSYGYTF.

This chain uses TRBV5-4 with TRBJ2-1; D uncertain. Germline CDR1 and CDR2: SGHNT and YYREEE (reference sequence). This CDR3 has 14 residues. With 2 bases removed from V and 7 bases from J, the gap between germline ends came to 13 bases. The CDR3 loop is CASSFQIKANEQFF. The CDR3 DNA is TGTGCCAGCAGCTTCCAGATCAAAGCGAATGAGCAGTTCTTC.

This clone has only a few counts. The chain recombines TRBV27 with TRBJ1-1; 7 bases align to TRBD1. Germline V gene lookup returns CDR1 MNHEY and CDR2 SMNVEV (reference sequence). The CDR3 contains 15 residues. J gave up 1 base and V 5 bases, and 7 bases lay outside the gene matches. DNA for the CDR3: TGTGCCAGCAGTCCGCCGGGACAGAGGAACACTGAAGCTTTCTTT. Translating gives CASSPPGQRNTEAFF.

The DNA of the CDR3 is TGTGCCAGCAGTCATCCGGGACAAGGGGTCGAGACCCAGTACTTC. Protein: CASSHPGQGVETQYF. The V and J genes are TRBV6-2 or TRBV6-3 and TRBJ2-5; D perhaps matches TRBD1 (6 bases). The germline V gene has CDR1 MNHEY and CDR2 SVGEGT. The CDR3 totals 15 residues. Trimming took off 5 bases at V and 5 bases at J, with 18 bases between the two ends.

The chain is built from TRBV5-1 and TRBJ1-1; 7 bases line up with TRBD1. Germline lookup yields CDR1 SGHRS and CDR2 YFSETQ. The CDR3 runs to 15 residues. V dropped 4 bases and J dropped 3; count of bases not matched to a gene: 9. The CDR3, as DNA: TGCGCCAGCAGCCCAGACCCCGACAGGGACACTGAAGCTTTCTTT. It yields the protein CASSPDPDRDTEAFF. Full variable domain (missing parts from reference TRBV5-1 and TRBJ1-1): KAGVTQTPRYLIKTRGQQVTLSCSPISGHRSVSWYQQTPGQGLQFLFEYFSETQRNKGNFPGRFSGRQFSNSRSEMNVSTLELGDSALYLCASSPDPDRDTEAFFGQGTRLTVV.

The chain has TRBV7-8 and TRBJ2-1; 7 nucleotides line up with TRBD1. In germline, CDR1 is SGHVS, CDR2 FQNEAQ. Losses at the gene ends were 3 bases for V and 10 bases for J; bases not matched to a gene: 15. The CDR3 length is 16 residues. The CDR3 DNA follows: TGTGCCAGCAGCTTCCCCCAGGGGGTTCGGTTGAACGAGCAGTTCTTC. Residues: CASSFPQGVRLNEQFF.

Only one count was recorded for this clone. The chain recombines TRBV11-2 with TRBJ1-1; unclear D gene. V dropped 1 base and J dropped 8 bases, with 8 bases sitting between them. The CDR3 is 12 residues long. CDR1 is SGHAT and CDR2 is FQNNGV in the germline V gene. In DNA form, the CDR3 reads TGTGCCAGCAGCTTAGTCGGCAGGGAAGCTTTCTTT. Translating it yields CASSLVGREAFF.

The chain carries TRBV28 and TRBJ1-1; D perhaps matches TRBD1 (6 bases). The germline V gene has CDR1 MDHEN and CDR2 SYDVKM. This CDR3 is built from 14 residues. V shed 6 bases and J shed 1 base, with 12 bases lying between them. CDR3 sequence reads: CASRLQGRNTEAFF. Here the CDR3 DNA reads TGTGCCAGCAGACTTCAGGGGAGGAACACTGAAGCTTTCTTT. Filled out from reference TRBV28 and TRBJ1-1, the complete variable domain reads DVKVTQSSRYLVKRTGEKVFLECVQDMDHENMFWYRQDPGLGLRLIYFSYDVKMKEKGDIPEGYSVSREKKERFSLILESASTNQTSMYLCASRLQGRNTEAFFGQGTRLTVV.

This clone appeared a single time. This chain uses TRBV29-1 with TRBJ2-3; D remains unclear. V was pared by 7 bases and J by 0 bases, with 14 bases between. CDR1 SQVTM and CDR2 ANQGSEA come from the germline V gene. CDR3 length equals 14 residues. CDR3 in DNA: TGCAGCGCAACGGGTGATTTTAGCACAGATACGCAGTATTTT. Its translation is CSATGDFSTDTQYF.

The rearrangement links TRBV5-6 to TRBJ2-7; D is possibly TRBD1 (5 bases). The V and J ends lost 3 bases and 1 base respectively, with 8 bases between them. Germline V gives CDR1 SGHDT, CDR2 YYEEEE. CDR3 length: 13 amino acids. Written as DNA, the CDR3 is TGTGCCAGCAGCTGGACAAATTCCTACGAGCAGTACTTC. It encodes CASSWTNSYEQYF.

The V and J genes are TRBV9 and TRBJ2-5; 11 bases align to TRBD2. Germline V CDR1 and CDR2: SGDLS, YYNGEE. The CDR3 contains 16 residues. Trimming took 3 bases from V and 1 from J; bases not matched to a gene: 5. The CDR3 protein is CASSEIGTSGQETQYF. The DNA for the CDR3 is TGTGCCAGCAGCGAAATAGGGACTAGCGGCCAAGAGACCCAGTACTTC.

The chain carries TRBV6-5 and TRBJ1-1, with 7 nucleotides matching TRBD1. CDR3 length: 13 amino acids. The V gene end was trimmed by 5 bases and the J gene end by 1 base; junction bases not matched to a gene: 1. From germline, CDR1 is MNHEY and CDR2 SVGAGI. For the CDR3, the DNA is TGTGCCAGCAGTCGACAGGGGAACACTGAAGCTTTCTTT. Translation: CASSRQGNTEAFF.

The chain recombines TRBV7-9 with TRBJ1-2; D may be TRBD1 (5 bases). This CDR3 has 15 residues. Looked up from germline, CDR1 is SEHNR and CDR2 is FQNEAQ (reference sequence). V dropped 5 bases and J dropped 5 bases, with 18 bases sitting between them. CDR3 protein: CASSLRHRPTYGYTF. CDR3 in DNA: TGTGCCAGCAGCCTTAGGCACAGGCCGACGTATGGCTACACCTTC.

The chain employs TRBV7-2 and TRBJ1-2; maybe TRBD1 (5 bases). The CDR3 has 14 residues. Germline V lookup: CDR1 SGHTA, CDR2 FQGNSA. Trimming removed 2 bases from V and 8 bases from J, with 15 bases in between. CDR3: CASSLKLAGSGYTF. CDR3 DNA sequence: TGTGCCAGCAGCTTAAAGTTGGCAGGGTCGGGCTACACCTTC.

The chain joins TRBV19 to TRBJ2-2; 9 bases line up with TRBD1. The CDR3 is 14 residues long. V dropped 10 bases and J dropped 3; count of bases not matched to a gene: 6. Germline V gives CDR1 LNHDA, CDR2 SQIVND (reference sequence). The CDR3 bases are TGTGCCATCTCGGACAGGGGCGACACCGGGGAGCTGTTTTTT. It yields the protein CAISDRGDTGELFF.

The chain recombines TRBV4-2 with TRBJ1-4; tentative D call: TRBD1 (5 bases). Germline V gene lookup returns CDR1 LGHNA and CDR2 YNFKEQ. The CDR3 contains 14 residues. Trimming took 1 base from V and 7 from J, leaving 10 bases between them. CDR3 sequence: CASSQGPQGEKLFF. As DNA, the CDR3 is TGTGCCAGCAGCCAAGGGCCCCAGGGTGAAAAACTGTTTTTT.

This chain connects TRBV7-2 to TRBJ1-2; the D is unclear. Deletions cut 1 base from V and 4 bases from J, with 19 bases between. The germline V gene has CDR1 SGHTA and CDR2 FQGNSA. This CDR3 contains 17 residues. CDR3 in amino acids: CASSLGPPYSRPYGYTF. CDR3 DNA sequence: TGTGCCAGCAGCTTAGGACCCCCCTACAGCCGTCCCTATGGCTACACCTTC. Drawing the rest from reference TRBV7-2 and TRBJ1-2, the complete variable domain is GAGVSQSPSNKVTEKGKDVELRCDPISGHTALYWYRQSLGQGLEFLIYFQGNSAPDKSGLPSDRFSAERTGGSVSTLTIQRTQQEDSAVYLCASSLGPPYSRPYGYTFGSGTRLTVV.

The chain is built from TRBV7-2 and TRBJ2-4; D call uncertain. V lost 1 base to trimming and J lost 6 bases, with 10 bases between them. CDR1 SGHTA and CDR2 FQGNSA come from the germline V gene. The CDR3 has 14 amino acids. In nucleotides, the CDR3 is TGTGCCAGCAGCTTAGTATTGCAGCGAAACATTCAGTACTTC. Its protein is CASSLVLQRNIQYF.

The V and J genes are TRBV10-3 and TRBJ2-7, with 9 bases lining up with TRBD1. CDR1 and CDR2 from the germline V gene are ENHRY and SYGVKD. V was clipped by 0 bases and J by 5 bases; unmatched bases: 5. The CDR3 extends over 15 amino acids. For the CDR3, the DNA is TGTGCCATCAGTGAGTCACGACAGGGGGGGAACGAGCAGTACTTC. Protein sequence: CAISESRQGGNEQYF.

The J gene is TRBJ2-5, the V gene TRBV2; 8 bases map to TRBD2. V dropped 5 bases and J dropped 0; count of bases not matched to a gene: 2. CDR3 length: 14 amino acids. CDR1 and CDR2 from the germline V gene are SNHLY and FYNNEI. The CDR3 loop reads CASSIAGYQETQYF. CDR3 nucleotide sequence: TGTGCCAGCAGTATAGCGGGGTACCAAGAGACCCAGTACTTC.